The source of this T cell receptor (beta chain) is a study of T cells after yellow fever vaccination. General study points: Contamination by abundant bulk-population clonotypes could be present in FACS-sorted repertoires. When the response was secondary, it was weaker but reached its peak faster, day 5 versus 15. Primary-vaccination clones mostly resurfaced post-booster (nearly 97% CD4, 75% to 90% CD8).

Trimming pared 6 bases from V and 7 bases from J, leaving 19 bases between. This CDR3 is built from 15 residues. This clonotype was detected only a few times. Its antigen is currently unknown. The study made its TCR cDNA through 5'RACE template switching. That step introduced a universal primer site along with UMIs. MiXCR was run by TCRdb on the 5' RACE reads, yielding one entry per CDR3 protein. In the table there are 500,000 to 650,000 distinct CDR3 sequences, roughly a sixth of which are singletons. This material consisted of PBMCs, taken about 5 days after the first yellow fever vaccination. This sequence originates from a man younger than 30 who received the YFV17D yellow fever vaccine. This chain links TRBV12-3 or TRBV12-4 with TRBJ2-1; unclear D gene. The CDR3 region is CASSSKAHIWNEQFF. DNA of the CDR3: TGTGCCAGCAGCAGCAAAGCCCACATCTGGAATGAGCAGTTCTTC.